Below are 5 T cell receptor beta chains sequenced from a single sample in a study of cytomegalovirus exposure and HLA in healthy donors. PCR used 60 Vbeta primers and 13 Jbeta primers. Produced via immunoSEQ multiplex PCR; TCRdb's table is partial and in-frame only. Among roughly 170,000 clones listed, over 70% were seen once. Sequencing input: PBMCs. Receptor source: a man between 25 and 39 years old in good health and CMV-seropositive.

The V call is TRBV5-1, the J call TRBJ1-2; TRBD1 matches 7 bases. The V segment lost 4 bases and the J segment 0 bases; nucleotides outside the gene matches: 3. CDR3 length: 14 residues. Germline V gene sequence: CDR1 SGHRS, CDR2 YFSETQ. DNA for the CDR3: TGCGCCAGCAGCATCGACAGGGCTAACTATGGCTACACCTTC. Its translation is CASSIDRANYGYTF. The full variable domain, its missing parts supplied by reference TRBV5-1 and TRBJ1-2, is KAGVTQTPRYLIKTRGQQVTLSCSPISGHRSVSWYQQTPGQGLQFLFEYFSETQRNKGNFPGRFSGRQFSNSRSEMNVSTLELGDSALYLCASSIDRANYGYTFGSGTRLTVV.

V is TRBV7-8 and J is TRBJ2-1, with 12 bases lining up with TRBD2. After removal of 5 bases from V and 9 bases from J, the junction contained 14 bases not matched to a gene. The CDR3 consists of 17 residues. Germline-derived CDR1 and CDR2 are SGHVS and FQNEAQ. The CDR3 DNA follows: TGTGCCAGCAGCCCGCCGACTAGCGGGAGTCACAGGGGTGAGCAGTTCTTC. This encodes CASSPPTSGSHRGEQFF.

This clone has only a few counts. J is TRBJ2-3 and V is TRBV6-4; 12 bases match TRBD2. Looked up from germline, CDR1 is MRHNA and CDR2 is SNTAGT. V shed 4 bases and J 2 bases; nucleotides not matched to a gene: 1. The CDR3 extends over 15 amino acids. DNA of the CDR3: TGTGCCAGCAGTGCTAGCGGGGGGGCCACAGATACGCAGTATTTT. Translated, it gives CASSASGGATDTQYF.

This clone occurred a few times. The rearrangement joins TRBV5-4 to TRBJ2-5; tentatively, D is TRBD2 (5 bases). V was trimmed by 0 bases and J by 2 bases, leaving 8 bases between them. This CDR3 has 14 amino acids. The germline V gene has CDR1 SGHNT and CDR2 YYREEE (reference sequence). The CDR3 DNA sequence: TGTGCCAGCAGCTTGGTGGGGAGTCAAGAGACCCAGTACTTC. It codes for CASSLVGSQETQYF. Looking up the rest from reference TRBV5-4 and TRBJ2-5 gives the full variable domain: ETGVTQSPTHLIKTRGQQVTLRCSSQSGHNTVSWYQQALGQGPQFIFQYYREEENGRGNFPPRFSGLQFPNYSSELNVNALELDDSALYLCASSLVGSQETQYFGPGTRLLVL.

This clone was recorded a few times. V gene TRBV18 combines with J gene TRBJ1-2; 9 nucleotides line up with TRBD1. Germline assignment: CDR1 KGHSH and CDR2 LQKENI. With V trimmed by 6 bases and J by 1 base, 12 bases remained unmatched. The CDR3 runs 17 residues. This chain's CDR3 is CASSRWTGAVYNYGYTF. CDR3 coding DNA: TGTGCCAGCTCGCGCTGGACAGGGGCCGTATATAACTATGGCTACACCTTC.